The rows below give T cell receptor beta chains drawn from one sample of a study of regulatory T cells in long-lasting Graves disease. TCRdb reanalysed the multiplex PCR reads using MiXCR and keeps one entry per CDR3 protein. The sample has about 430,000 distinct CDR3 sequences, 14% to 15% seen once. These sequences were also reported in another study, on T cells in Graves' hyperthyroidism and ophthalmopathy.

The material was peripheral blood mononuclear cells (PBMCs), obtained at new diagnosis, from a patient treated with antithyroid drugs. The receptors shown here come from a woman between 35 and 50 years old with Graves disease. CDR3s include the opening cysteine and the closing phenylalanine or tryptophan. D genes are given only for firm matches. The size entry is marked missing in some rows and otherwise reads once, few, many or a size class.

abundance	j_gene	len	v_gene	d_gene	CDR3aa	CDR3nt
many	TRBJ2-7	14	TRBV2	TRBD1	CASIQDRGAYEQYF	TGTGCCAGCATTCAAGACAGGGGGGCCTACGAGCAGTACTTC
-	TRBJ1-2	14	TRBV29-1	TRBD1	CSVILSDRNYGYTF	TGCAGCGTAATCTTATCGGACAGGAACTATGGCTACACCTTC
few	TRBJ1-1	14	TRBV5-6	TRBD1	CASSHLTGDTEAFF	TGTGCCAGCAGCCACCTAACAGGGGACACTGAAGCTTTCTTT
many	TRBJ2-5	13	TRBV7-9	-	CASTRPPEETQYF	TGTGCCAGCACCCGACCCCCTGAAGAGACCCAGTACTTC
many	TRBJ1-4	16	TRBV5-8	-	CASSFDTGGAREKLFF	TGTGCCAGCAGCTTCGATACGGGGGGCGCGCGAGAAAAACTGTTTTTT
many	TRBJ2-1	18	TRBV7-8	TRBD2	CASSRLLTSPSSYNEQFF	TGTGCCAGCAGCCGACTGCTGACTAGCCCCAGCTCCTACAATGAGCAGTTCTTC
-	TRBJ1-3	13	TRBV6-1	-	CASRQQPGNTIYF	TGTGCCAGCCGTCAACAACCTGGAAACACCATATATTTT
-	TRBJ2-1	16	TRBV19	TRBD2	CASSIDHSGNYNEQFF	TGTGCCAGTAGTATAGATCACAGCGGGAACTACAATGAGCAGTTCTTC
few	TRBJ1-1	14	TRBV5-6	-	CASSLGDLNTEAFF	TGTGCCAGCAGCTTGGGGGACCTGAACACTGAAGCTTTCTTT
many	TRBJ1-4	16	TRBV5-1	TRBD1	CASSTLSGGNNEKLFF	TGCGCCAGCAGCACCCTTTCAGGGGGCAATAATGAAAAACTGTTTTTT
many	TRBJ1-1	14	TRBV28	TRBD1	CASTMTGAYGDAFF	TGTGCCAGCACCATGACAGGGGCTTATGGGGATGCTTTCTTT
many	TRBJ2-3	13	TRBV12-3/TRBV12-4	-	CASSTRLTDTQYF	TGTGCCAGCAGTACCCGACTAACAGATACGCAGTATTTT
-	TRBJ1-6	18	TRBV5-5	TRBD1	CASSLAGQGVEGNSPLHF	TGTGCCAGCAGCCTCGCCGGACAGGGTGTGGAAGGGAATTCACCCCTCCACTTT
many	TRBJ2-7	12	TRBV6-1	-	CASSREPYEQYF	TGTGCCAGCAGCCGGGAGCCCTACGAGCAGTACTTC
many	TRBJ2-7	18	TRBV7-8	TRBD2	CASSPQLGVAGGTYEQYF	TGTGCCAGCAGCCCCCAGCTGGGGGTGGCGGGAGGAACCTACGAGCAGTACTTC
-	TRBJ2-7	14	TRBV7-3	TRBD1	CASSVGQGSFEQYF	TGTGCCAGCAGCGTGGGACAGGGGTCGTTCGAGCAGTACTTC
many	TRBJ2-2	15	TRBV27	TRBD2	CASSLNGRANGELFF	TGTGCCAGCAGTTTAAACGGGAGGGCCAACGGGGAGCTGTTTTTT
few	TRBJ2-2	12	TRBV7-9	-	CASSFNPGELFF	TGTGCCAGCAGCTTTAATCCCGGGGAGCTGTTTTTT
many	TRBJ2-7	14	TRBV7-6	-	CASSLTRGGYEQYF	TGTGCCAGCAGCTTAACGCGTGGAGGGTACGAGCAGTACTTC
many	TRBJ1-1	15	TRBV3-1	-	CASSQVGGMNTEAFF	TGTGCCAGCAGCCAAGTTGGTGGGATGAACACTGAAGCTTTCTTT
few	TRBJ1-1	13	TRBV25-1	-	CASSADGNTEAFF	TGTGCCAGCAGTGCGGACGGTAACACTGAAGCTTTCTTT
-	TRBJ2-1	14	TRBV11-1	TRBD2	CASGLAGPLNEQFF	TGTGCCAGCGGACTAGCCGGCCCCCTCAATGAGCAGTTCTTC
many	TRBJ1-1	13	TRBV10-3	-	CAISERLNTEAFF	TGTGCCATCAGTGAGAGGTTGAACACTGAAGCTTTCTTT
many	TRBJ2-5	16	TRBV2	-	CASSPLGLGGQETQYF	TGTGCCAGCAGTCCTTTAGGGTTAGGGGGCCAAGAGACCCAGTACTTC
many	TRBJ2-5	13	TRBV6-2/TRBV6-3	-	CASNKPGQETQYF	TGTGCCAGCAATAAGCCGGGCCAAGAGACCCAGTACTTC
many	TRBJ1-1	16	TRBV27	-	CASSLGPGWGDTEAFF	TGTGCCAGCAGTTTAGGGCCAGGGTGGGGGGACACTGAAGCTTTCTTT
many	TRBJ2-1	13	TRBV7-9	TRBD2	CASSLETSGKLVF	TGTGCCAGCAGCTTAGAGACTAGCGGGAAGCTTGTCTTC
few	TRBJ2-7	15	TRBV5-1	TRBD2	CASSPPASGNSEQYF	TGCGCCAGCAGCCCCCCGGCTAGCGGGAATAGCGAGCAGTACTTC
many	TRBJ2-1	15	TRBV5-1	TRBD2	CASSLGGSGMDEQFF	TGCGCCAGCAGCTTGGGGGGTAGCGGGATGGATGAGCAGTTCTTC
few	TRBJ2-5	13	TRBV3-1	TRBD1	CASSRGGSETQYF	TGTGCCAGCAGCCGAGGGGGCTCGGAGACCCAGTACTTC
-	TRBJ2-7	17	TRBV4-3	TRBD1	CASSQDPTGQAPYEQYF	TGCGCCAGCAGCCAAGATCCCACAGGACAGGCACCCTACGAGCAGTACTTC
-	TRBJ2-1	15	TRBV19	-	CASSIGGGAYNEQFF	TGTGCCAGTAGTATTGGCGGGGGCGCCTACAATGAGCAGTTCTTC
many	TRBJ2-1	14	TRBV28	TRBD1	CATRSSGTDNEQFF	TGTGCCACCAGGAGTTCCGGGACAGACAATGAGCAGTTCTTC
few	TRBJ1-2	14	TRBV4-3	-	CASSQAQETYGYTF	TGCGCCAGCAGCCAAGCACAGGAAACCTATGGCTACACCTTC
-	TRBJ2-3	13	TRBV30	-	CAWSPPSTDTQYF	TGTGCCTGGAGTCCACCTAGCACAGATACGCAGTATTTT
many	TRBJ2-7	15	TRBV7-2	TRBD2	CASSSPGLAGGQEHF	TGTGCCAGCAGCTCCCCGGGACTAGCGGGAGGGCAGGAGCACTTC
few	TRBJ1-3	19	TRBV5-4	-	CASSQIIPRAVSSGNTIYF	TGTGCCAGCAGCCAGATTATACCACGGGCAGTTAGCTCTGGAAACACCATATATTTT
few	TRBJ2-1	15	TRBV6-1	TRBD1	CASSEPGQGAGEQFF	TGTGCCAGCAGTGAACCGGGGCAGGGGGCGGGTGAGCAGTTCTTC
many	TRBJ2-5	14	TRBV11-3	TRBD2	CASSRTSEQETQYF	TGTGCCAGCAGCAGAACTAGCGAGCAAGAGACCCAGTACTTC
-	TRBJ1-1	15	TRBV18	TRBD1	CASSPHRGLNTEAFF	TGTGCCAGCTCCCCGCACAGGGGGCTGAACACTGAAGCTTTCTTT
many	TRBJ2-1	16	TRBV11-3	-	CASSSYRDGTYNEQFF	TGTGCCAGCAGCTCTTACCGGGACGGCACCTACAATGAGCAGTTCTTC
many	TRBJ2-3	15	TRBV11-3	TRBD2	CASSLRGGPTDTQYF	TGTGCCAGCAGTTTACGGGGGGGGCCCACAGATACGCAGTATTTT
many	TRBJ2-3	17	TRBV6-1	TRBD2	CASSEPPSGRPADTQYF	TGTGCCAGCAGTGAACCCCCTAGCGGGAGGCCGGCAGATACGCAGTATTTT
many	TRBJ2-1	13	TRBV28	-	CASSFYARAEQFF	TGTGCCAGCAGTTTTTATGCCCGTGCTGAGCAGTTCTTC
-	TRBJ2-2	14	TRBV2	-	CASSDYSAIGELFF	TGTGCCAGCAGTGATTATAGCGCTATCGGGGAGCTGTTTTTT
many	TRBJ2-7	15	TRBV7-2	TRBD2	CASSPPGREFYEQYF	TGTGCCAGCAGCCCCCCCGGGCGGGAGTTCTACGAGCAGTACTTC